A selection of T cell receptor beta chains follows, all from one sample in a study of T-cell reconstitution after alpha-beta-depleted transplantation in children. TCRdb independently ran MiXCR on the PCR reads; one entry per CDR3 protein. The table lists about 360,000 distinct CDR3 sequences, 13% of them singletons. Sequencing used PBMCs, obtained from the stem cell graft. These receptor sequences come from a human donor who donated a stem cell graft to a child with Fanconi anemia. Both conserved end residues are part of each CDR3. Fields, in order: CDR3 protein, D gene, J gene, V gene. D genes are given only for firm matches.

CASDTERELFF,.,TRBJ2-2,TRBV6-1
CSVVKGPERGYGYTF,.,TRBJ1-2,TRBV29-1
CASSYSSPSSAGELFF,.,TRBJ2-2,TRBV6-2/TRBV6-3
CASSLTGFLPTDTQYF,.,TRBJ2-3,TRBV7-3
CASSPQGLSGNTIYF,.,TRBJ1-3,TRBV12-3/TRBV12-4
CASTLGRGGRTEAFF,.,TRBJ1-1,TRBV12-3/TRBV12-4
CASSLPPPGYEQYF,.,TRBJ2-7,TRBV5-6
CSARDATYTDTQYF,.,TRBJ2-3,TRBV20-1
CASSGILNTEAFF,.,TRBJ1-1,TRBV2
CASSLRAGTNEQFF,.,TRBJ2-1,TRBV12-3/TRBV12-4
CASRDRDAPLHF,TRBD1,TRBJ1-6,TRBV12-3/TRBV12-4
CASSPDQETQYF,.,TRBJ2-5,TRBV27
CASSLEPLTSNEQFF,.,TRBJ2-1,TRBV5-6
CASSLAGSNTEAFF,.,TRBJ1-1,TRBV7-9
CAISDGVRGAEAFF,.,TRBJ1-1,TRBV10-3
CATSGQAVYGYTF,TRBD1,TRBJ1-2,TRBV6-6
CASSPRDFTPLHF,.,TRBJ1-6,TRBV11-2
CSAGKRRGYGNEQFF,.,TRBJ2-1,TRBV20-1
CASSPTTVGDPLEAEKLFF,.,TRBJ1-4,TRBV18
CASSLSRGRGFKEQFF,.,TRBJ2-1,TRBV7-2
CASSLGWGNQPQHF,.,TRBJ1-5,TRBV11-2
CASSLGVMENTEAFF,.,TRBJ1-1,TRBV7-9
CASTGDVYEQYF,.,TRBJ2-7,TRBV7-9
CASSQHLQGAGDEQFF,TRBD1,TRBJ2-1,TRBV4-3
CASSLFLAGGSDTQYF,TRBD2,TRBJ2-3,TRBV27
CASSVPLAGVNTGELFF,TRBD2,TRBJ2-2,TRBV4-1
CASSLTPSGGTDTQYF,TRBD2,TRBJ2-3,TRBV28
CASSLAGEYGTQYF,.,TRBJ2-3,TRBV5-1
CASSGPGLAGSSYNEQFF,TRBD2,TRBJ2-1,TRBV5-1
CASRFGLAGKDEQFF,TRBD2,TRBJ2-1,TRBV7-6
CASSFPGQGTLTEAFF,TRBD1,TRBJ1-1,TRBV6-5
CASSPRGTSISWQYF,TRBD2,TRBJ2-3,TRBV5-6
CASSPPGGSGANVLTF,TRBD2,TRBJ2-6,TRBV2
CASSTSGGSNEQFF,TRBD2,TRBJ2-1,TRBV28
CAWSDGTVKKAFF,TRBD1,TRBJ1-1,TRBV30
CSALQGGAGNQPQHF,TRBD1,TRBJ1-5,TRBV20-1
CASSLLPISQRTGANVLTF,.,TRBJ2-6,TRBV5-6
CASSQLGIYNNEQFF,.,TRBJ2-1,TRBV5-1
CASSPNHGLAGEETQYF,TRBD2,TRBJ2-5,TRBV4-3
CAGKGDSVNYGYTF,TRBD1,TRBJ1-2,TRBV6-4
CASSRDRAGVQPQHF,TRBD1,TRBJ1-5,TRBV12-3/TRBV12-4
CASSFRGRFGNTIYF,TRBD1,TRBJ1-3,TRBV7-2
CASSGGQGTGNTIYF,TRBD1,TRBJ1-3,TRBV10-2
CASSLGTSGTEQFF,TRBD2,TRBJ2-1,TRBV7-9
CASSPGLGDNTEAFF,.,TRBJ1-1,TRBV18